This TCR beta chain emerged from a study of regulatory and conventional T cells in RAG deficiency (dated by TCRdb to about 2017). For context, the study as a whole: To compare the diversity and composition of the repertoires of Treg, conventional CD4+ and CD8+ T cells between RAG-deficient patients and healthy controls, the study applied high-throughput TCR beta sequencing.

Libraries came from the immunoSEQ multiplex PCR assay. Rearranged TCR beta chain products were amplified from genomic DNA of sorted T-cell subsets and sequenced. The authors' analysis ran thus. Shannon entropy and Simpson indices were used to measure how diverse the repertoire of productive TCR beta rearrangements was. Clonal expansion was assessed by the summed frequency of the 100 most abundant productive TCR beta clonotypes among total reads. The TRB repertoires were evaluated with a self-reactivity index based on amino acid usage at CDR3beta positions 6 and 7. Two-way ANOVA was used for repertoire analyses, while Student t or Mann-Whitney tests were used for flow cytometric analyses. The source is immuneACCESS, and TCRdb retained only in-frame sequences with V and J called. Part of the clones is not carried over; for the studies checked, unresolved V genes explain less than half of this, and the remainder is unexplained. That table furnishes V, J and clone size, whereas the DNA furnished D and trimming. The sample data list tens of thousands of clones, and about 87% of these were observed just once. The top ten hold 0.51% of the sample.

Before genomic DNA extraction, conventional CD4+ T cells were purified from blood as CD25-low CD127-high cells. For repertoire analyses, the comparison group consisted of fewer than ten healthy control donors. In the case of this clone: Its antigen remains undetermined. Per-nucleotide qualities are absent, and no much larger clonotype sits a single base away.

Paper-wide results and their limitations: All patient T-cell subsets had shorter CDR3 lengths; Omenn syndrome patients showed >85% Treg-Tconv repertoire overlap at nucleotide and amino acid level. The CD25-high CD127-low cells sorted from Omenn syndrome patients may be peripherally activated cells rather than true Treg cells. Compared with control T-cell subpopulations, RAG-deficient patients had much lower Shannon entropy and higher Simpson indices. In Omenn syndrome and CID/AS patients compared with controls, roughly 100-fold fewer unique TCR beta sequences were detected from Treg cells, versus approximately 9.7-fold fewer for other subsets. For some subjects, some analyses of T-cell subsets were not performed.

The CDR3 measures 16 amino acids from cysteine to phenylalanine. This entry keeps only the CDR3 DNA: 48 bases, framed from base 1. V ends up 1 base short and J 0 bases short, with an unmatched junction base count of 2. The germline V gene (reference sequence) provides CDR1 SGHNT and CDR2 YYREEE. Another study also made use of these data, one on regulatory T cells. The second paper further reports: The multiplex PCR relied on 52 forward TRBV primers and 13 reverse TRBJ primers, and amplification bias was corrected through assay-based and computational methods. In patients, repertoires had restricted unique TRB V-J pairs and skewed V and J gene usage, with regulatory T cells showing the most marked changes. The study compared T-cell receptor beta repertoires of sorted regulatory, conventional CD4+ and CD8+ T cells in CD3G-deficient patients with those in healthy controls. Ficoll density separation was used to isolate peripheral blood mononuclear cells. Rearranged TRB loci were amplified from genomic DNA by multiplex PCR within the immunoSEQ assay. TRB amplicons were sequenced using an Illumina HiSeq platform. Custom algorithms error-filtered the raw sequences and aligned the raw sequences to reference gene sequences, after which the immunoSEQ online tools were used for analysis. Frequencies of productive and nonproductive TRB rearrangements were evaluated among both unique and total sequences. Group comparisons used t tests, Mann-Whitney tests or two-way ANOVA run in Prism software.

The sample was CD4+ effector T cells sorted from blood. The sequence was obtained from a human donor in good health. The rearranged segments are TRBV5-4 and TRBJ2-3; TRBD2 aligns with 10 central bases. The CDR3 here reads CASSLKLAGSTDTQYF. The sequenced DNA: TGTGCCAGCAGCTTGAAACTAGCGGGGAGCACAGATACGCAGTATTTT.